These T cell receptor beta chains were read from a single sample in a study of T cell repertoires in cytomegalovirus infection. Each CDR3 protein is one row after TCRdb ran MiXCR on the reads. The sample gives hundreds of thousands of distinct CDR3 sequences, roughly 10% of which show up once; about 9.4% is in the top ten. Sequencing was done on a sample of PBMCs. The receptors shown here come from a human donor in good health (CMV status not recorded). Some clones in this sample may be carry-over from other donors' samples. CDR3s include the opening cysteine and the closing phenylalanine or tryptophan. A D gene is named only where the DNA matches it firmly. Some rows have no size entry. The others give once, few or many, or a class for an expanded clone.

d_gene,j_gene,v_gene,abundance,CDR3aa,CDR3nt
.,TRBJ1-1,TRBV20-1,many,CSARGQPNTEAFF,TGCAGTGCTAGGGGGCAGCCGAACACTGAAGCTTTCTTT
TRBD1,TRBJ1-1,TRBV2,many,CARGTGNTEAFF,TGTGCCAGGGGGACAGGGAACACTGAAGCTTTCTTT
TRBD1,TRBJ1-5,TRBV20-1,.,CSANDRGPPQPQHF,TGCAGTGCAAATGACAGGGGGCCTCCTCAGCCCCAGCATTTT
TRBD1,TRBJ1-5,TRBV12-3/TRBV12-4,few,CASSPFRGLGNQPQHF,TGTGCCAGCAGTCCCTTTAGGGGGCTGGGGAATCAGCCCCAGCATTTT
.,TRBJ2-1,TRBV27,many,CASSLLGAYEQFF,TGTGCCAGCAGTTTACTGGGGGCCTATGAGCAGTTCTTC
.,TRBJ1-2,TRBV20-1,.,CSAREGPGDGYTF,TGCAGTGCTAGAGAAGGACCAGGGGATGGCTACACCTTC
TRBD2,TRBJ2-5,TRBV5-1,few,CASSISLSGIDRETQYF,TGCGCCAGCAGCATATCCCTTAGCGGGATCGATCGAGAGACCCAGTACTTC
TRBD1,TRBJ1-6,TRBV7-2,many,CASSLEFTGVSSLHF,TGTGCCAGCAGCTTAGAATTCACAGGGGTCTCGTCCCTCCACTTT
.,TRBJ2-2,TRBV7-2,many,CASSLVAEGELFF,TGTGCCAGCAGCTTAGTAGCGGAGGGGGAGCTGTTTTTT
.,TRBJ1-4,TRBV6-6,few,CASSYSEGANEKLFF,TGTGCCAGCAGTTACTCCGAAGGGGCTAATGAAAAACTGTTTTTT
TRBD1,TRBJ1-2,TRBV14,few,CASSQETPDRAANYGYTF,TGTGCCAGCAGCCAAGAAACCCCCGACAGGGCAGCTAACTATGGCTACACCTTC
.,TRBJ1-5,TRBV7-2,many,CASSAPGFSTYQPQHF,TGTGCCAGCAGCGCCCCGGGCTTCTCGACTTATCAGCCCCAGCATTTT
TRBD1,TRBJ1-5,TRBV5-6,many,CASSLGTGAFNQPQHF,TGTGCCAGCAGCTTAGGGACAGGGGCGTTCAATCAGCCCCAGCATTTT
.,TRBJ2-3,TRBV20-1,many,CSARGPDNAQYF,TGCAGTGCTAGAGGCCCGGATAATGCGCAGTATTTT
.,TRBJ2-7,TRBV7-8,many,CASSFTGSRYEQYF,TGTGCCAGCAGCTTTACAGGGTCGCGGTACGAGCAGTACTTC
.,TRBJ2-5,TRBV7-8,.,CASSPPVRAEDTQYF,TGTGCCAGCAGCCCCCCTGTTAGAGCAGAAGACACCCAGTACTTC
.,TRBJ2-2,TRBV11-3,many,CASSHNGGSATGELFF,TGTGCCAGCAGCCACAACGGGGGTTCAGCTACCGGGGAGCTGTTTTTT
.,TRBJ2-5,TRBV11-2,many,CASTRSSETQYF,TGTGCCAGCACCCGGTCTAGCGAGACCCAGTACTTC
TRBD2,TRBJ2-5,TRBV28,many,CASSLLSGLAGGEETQYF,TGTGCCAGCAGTTTACTCTCCGGACTAGCGGGAGGAGAGGAGACCCAGTACTTC
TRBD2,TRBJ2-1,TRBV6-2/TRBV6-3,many,CASSYRSASGNNEQFF,TGTGCCAGCAGTTACAGGTCGGCTAGCGGGAACAATGAGCAGTTCTTC
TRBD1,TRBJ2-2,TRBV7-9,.,CASSELGGTGRTGELFF,TGTGCCAGCAGCGAATTAGGAGGGACAGGGCGCACCGGGGAGCTGTTTTTT
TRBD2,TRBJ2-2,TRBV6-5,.,CASSSWTSGRSGELFF,TGTGCCAGCAGTTCCTGGACTAGCGGGAGATCCGGGGAGCTGTTTTTT
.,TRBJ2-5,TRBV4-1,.,CASSQVGVLQETQYF,TGCGCCAGCAGCCAAGTCGGTGTCTTACAAGAGACCCAGTACTTC
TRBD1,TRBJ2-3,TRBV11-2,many,CASSPLDRGRDTQYF,TGTGCCAGCAGCCCCCTCGACAGGGGGCGAGATACGCAGTATTTT
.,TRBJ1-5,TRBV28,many,CASTEEAGIQPQHF,TGTGCCAGCACTGAAGAGGCAGGGATTCAGCCCCAGCATTTT
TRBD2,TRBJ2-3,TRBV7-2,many,CASTSGMIGDTQYF,TGTGCCAGCACTAGCGGGATGATTGGAGATACGCAGTATTTT
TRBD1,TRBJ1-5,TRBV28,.,CASSFRGRVEPQHF,TGTGCCAGCAGTTTCAGGGGGCGGGTGGAGCCCCAGCATTTT
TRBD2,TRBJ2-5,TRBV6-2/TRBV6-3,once,CASSSSGGQKTQYF,TGTGCCAGCAGTTCCAGCGGGGGTCAGAAGACCCAGTACTTC
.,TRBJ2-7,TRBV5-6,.,CASSSRLGSSYEQYF,TGTGCCAGCAGCTCCAGACTGGGAAGCTCCTACGAGCAGTACTTC
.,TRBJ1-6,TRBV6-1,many,CASSEPPRIPPLHF,TGTGCCAGCAGTGAACCCCCCAGAATCCCACCCCTCCACTTT
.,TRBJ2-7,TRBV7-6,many,CASSLGQPREQYF,TGTGCCAGCAGCCTCGGACAACCTAGGGAGCAGTACTTC
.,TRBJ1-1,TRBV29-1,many,CSASTVLNTEAFF,TGCAGCGCCTCGACAGTCTTGAACACTGAAGCTTTCTTT
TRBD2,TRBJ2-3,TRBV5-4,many,CASSVAGLASTDTQYF,TGTGCCAGCAGCGTCGCCGGACTAGCTAGCACAGATACGCAGTATTTT
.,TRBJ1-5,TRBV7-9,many,CASSYREGQPQHF,TGTGCCAGCAGTTATAGAGAGGGCCAGCCCCAGCATTTT
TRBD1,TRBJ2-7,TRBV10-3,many,CAIRGGTGFNEQYF,TGTGCCATCAGGGGGGGGACAGGGTTTAACGAGCAGTACTTC
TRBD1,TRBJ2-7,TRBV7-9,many,CASSATTGESYEQYF,TGTGCCAGCAGCGCCACGACAGGGGAATCCTACGAGCAGTACTTC
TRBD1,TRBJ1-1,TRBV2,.,CASSGSLRQGGRAFF,TGTGCCAGCAGCGGTTCTCTACGACAGGGCGGGAGAGCTTTCTTT
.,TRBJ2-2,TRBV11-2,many,CASSLDHGFPGELFF,TGTGCCAGCAGCTTAGATCATGGGTTCCCCGGGGAGCTGTTTTTT
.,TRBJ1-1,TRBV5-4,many,CASMWGEGTEAFF,TGTGCCAGCATGTGGGGAGAGGGGACTGAAGCTTTCTTT
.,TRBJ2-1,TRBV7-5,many,CISVPEVPPGGHEQFF,.
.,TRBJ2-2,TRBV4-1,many,CASSQESVNTGELFF,TGCGCCAGCAGCCAAGAATCCGTGAACACCGGGGAGCTGTTTTTT
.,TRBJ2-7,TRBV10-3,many,CAISGVTTYEQYF,TGTGCCATCTCCGGGGTAACCACCTACGAGCAGTACTTC
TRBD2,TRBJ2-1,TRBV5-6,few,CASSSGLAGFSEQFF,TGTGCCAGCAGCTCGGGACTAGCGGGGTTCAGTGAGCAGTTCTTC
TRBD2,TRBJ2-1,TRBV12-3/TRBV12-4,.,CASSLRLAAWGEQFF,TGTGCCAGCAGTTTAAGGCTAGCGGCGTGGGGTGAGCAGTTCTTC
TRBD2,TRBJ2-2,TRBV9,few,CASSVETSSGELFF,TGTGCCAGCAGCGTAGAGACTAGCTCTGGGGAGCTGTTTTTT
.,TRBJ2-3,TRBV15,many,CATSRGGATDTQYF,TGTGCCACCAGCAGAGGGGGGGCTACAGATACGCAGTATTTT
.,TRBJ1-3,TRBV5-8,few,CASSFRAESSGNTIYF,TGTGCCAGCAGCTTCCGGGCGGAGAGCTCTGGAAACACCATATATTTT
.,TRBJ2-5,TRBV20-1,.,CSAPSGGAETQYF,TGCAGTGCTCCCTCGGGGGGCGCAGAGACCCAGTACTTC
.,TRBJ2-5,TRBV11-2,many,CASSFEAVETQYF,TGTGCCAGCAGCTTCGAGGCGGTAGAGACCCAGTACTTC
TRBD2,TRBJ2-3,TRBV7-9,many,CASSSGLAGVTDTQYF,TGTGCCAGCAGCTCGGGACTAGCGGGAGTTACAGATACGCAGTATTTT
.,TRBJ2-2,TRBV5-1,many,CASSLGTSNTGELFF,TGTGCCAGCAGCTTAGGGACTTCGAACACCGGGGAGCTGTTTTTT
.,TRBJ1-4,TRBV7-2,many,CASSLAPARLGEKLFF,TGTGCCAGCAGCTTAGCCCCAGCCCGCTTGGGTGAAAAACTGTTTTTT
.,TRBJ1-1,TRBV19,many,CASSNKGGNTEAFF,TGTGCCAGTAGTAATAAGGGAGGGAACACTGAAGCTTTCTTT
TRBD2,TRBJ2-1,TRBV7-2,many,CASSFSRGGGNEQFF,TGTGCCAGCAGCTTCTCGCGGGGGGGTGGTAATGAGCAGTTCTTC
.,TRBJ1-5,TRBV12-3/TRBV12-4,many,CASSSEDQPQHF,TGTGCCAGCAGTTCAGAGGATCAGCCCCAGCATTTT
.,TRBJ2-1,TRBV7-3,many,CASSLRALSSYNEQFF,TGTGCCAGCAGCTTAAGAGCTCTCAGCTCCTACAATGAGCAGTTCTTC
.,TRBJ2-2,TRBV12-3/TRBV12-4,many,CASSFGGSTGELFF,TGTGCCAGCAGTTTTGGAGGGAGCACCGGGGAGCTGTTTTTT